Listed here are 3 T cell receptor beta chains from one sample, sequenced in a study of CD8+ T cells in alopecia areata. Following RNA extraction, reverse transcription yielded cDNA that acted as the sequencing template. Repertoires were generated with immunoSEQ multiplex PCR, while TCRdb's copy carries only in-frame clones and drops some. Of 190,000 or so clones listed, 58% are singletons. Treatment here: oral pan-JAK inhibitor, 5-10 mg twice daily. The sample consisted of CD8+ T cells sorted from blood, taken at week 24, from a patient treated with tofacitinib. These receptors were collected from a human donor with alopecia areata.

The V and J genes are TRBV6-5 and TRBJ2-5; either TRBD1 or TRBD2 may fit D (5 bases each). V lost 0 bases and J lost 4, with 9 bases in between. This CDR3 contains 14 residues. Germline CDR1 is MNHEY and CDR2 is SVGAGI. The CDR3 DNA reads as TGTGCCAGCAGTTACTCGACTGGGGGAGAGACCCAGTACTTC. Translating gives CASSYSTGGETQYF.

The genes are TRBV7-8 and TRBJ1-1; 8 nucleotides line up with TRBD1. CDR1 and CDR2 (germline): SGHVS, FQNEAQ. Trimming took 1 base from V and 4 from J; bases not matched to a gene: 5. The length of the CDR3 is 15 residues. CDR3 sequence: CASSLGTGGSTEAFF. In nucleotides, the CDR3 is TGTGCCAGCAGCTTAGGTACAGGGGGGTCCACTGAAGCTTTCTTT.

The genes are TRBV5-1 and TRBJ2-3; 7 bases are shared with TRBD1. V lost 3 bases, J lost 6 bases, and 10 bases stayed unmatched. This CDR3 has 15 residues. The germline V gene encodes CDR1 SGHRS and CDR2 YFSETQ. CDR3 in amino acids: CASSSPTGLTDTQYF. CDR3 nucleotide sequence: TGCGCCAGCAGCTCCCCGACAGGGCTGACTGATACGCAGTATTTT.